A single sample is the source of the 20 T cell receptor beta chains below, sequenced in a study of blood T cell repertoires in COVID-19. Clones were read by immunoSEQ multiplex PCR, and TCRdb kept only the in-frame ones, dropping some. The sample consists of tens of thousands of clones, around 88% of them appearing once. Sequencing was performed on peripheral blood. The source of these receptors is a man aged 60 to 75 with acute or convalescent COVID-19.

V usage is TRBV6-2 or TRBV6-3 and J usage is TRBJ1-3; possible D gene TRBD1, 5 bases. In germline, CDR1 is MNHEY, CDR2 SVGEGT. The CDR3 has 14 amino acids. Trimming cost V 2 bases and J 1 base, with 6 bases left between them. For the CDR3, the DNA is TGTGCCAGCAGTTACGACAGATCTGGAAACACCATATATTTT. Translated, it gives CASSYDRSGNTIYF.

This sequence joins TRBV7-6 and TRBJ2-1; D is perhaps TRBD1 (5 bases). V dropped 0 bases and J dropped 5 bases, with 8 bases sitting between them. Germline CDR1 and CDR2: SGHVS and FNYEAQ. The CDR3 loop spans 14 amino acids. The CDR3 protein is CASSLATADNEQFF. CDR3 nucleotide sequence: TGTGCCAGCAGCTTAGCGACAGCCGACAATGAGCAGTTCTTC.

A few counts support this clone. The chain links TRBV29-1 to TRBJ1-2; weak D call: TRBD1 (6 bases). Trimming stripped 8 bases from V and 7 bases from J, with 11 bases between. Germline loops: CDR1 SQVTM, CDR2 ANQGSEA. This CDR3 has 10 residues. The CDR3 loop reads CSTKDSGYTF. The DNA of the CDR3 is TGCAGCACTAAGGACAGTGGCTACACCTTC.

The table lists this clone with a few counts. The chain links TRBV30 to TRBJ1-3, with 9 bases that match TRBD1. The CDR3 consists of 16 residues. With 3 bases clipped from V and 4 bases from J, the junction kept 10 bases outside the gene matches. CDR1 and CDR2 (germline): GTSNPN, SVGIG (reference sequence). CDR3 nucleotides: TGTGCCTGGAGGGACGACAGGGGGGCGCGGGGAAACACCATATATTTT. It codes for CAWRDDRGARGNTIYF.

J is TRBJ1-1 and V is TRBV11-2, with unresolved D. The V end was cut by 1 base, the J end by 1 base, with 4 bases between. The CDR3 is 13 amino acids. CDR1 is SGHAT and CDR2 is FQNNGV in the germline V gene. The CDR3, as DNA: TGTGCCAGCAGCTTAGCGGGGAACACTGAAGCTTTCTTT. Its protein is CASSLAGNTEAFF.

With regard to this clone: The same CDR3 also results from other DNA sequences found in this sample. The genes are TRBV7-6 and TRBJ2-2; 7 bases map to TRBD2. The V segment lost 4 bases and the J segment 3 bases; nucleotides outside the gene matches: 8. Germline V gene sequence: CDR1 SGHVS, CDR2 FNYEAQ. This CDR3 is 16 amino acids long. The CDR3 DNA reads as TGTGCCAGCAGCTCCCCGCGCGGGGGTTACACCGGGGAGCTGTTTTTT. This encodes CASSSPRGGYTGELFF.

This clone was counted a single time. The chain recombines TRBV10-1 with TRBJ2-3, with TRBD1 matching over 9 bases. The CDR3 totals 17 residues. Germline values: CDR1 WNHNN, CDR2 SYGVQD (reference sequence). V lost 0 bases, J lost 2 bases, and 6 bases stayed unmatched. The CDR3 loop reads CASSESVGTGLTDTQYF. The CDR3 nucleotides are TGCGCCAGCAGTGAGTCGGTGGGGACAGGGCTCACAGATACGCAGTATTTT.

V is TRBV4-1 and J is TRBJ1-3; tentatively, D is TRBD1 (5 bases). V lost 0 bases and J 0 bases, leaving 18 bases between the germline ends. The CDR3 is 19 residues long. Per germline, CDR1 MGHRA and CDR2 YSYEKL. In DNA form, the CDR3 reads TGCGCCAGCAGCCAAGAGGGGCAGCTTCGTGGCGACTCTGGAAACACCATATATTTT. Protein sequence: CASSQEGQLRGDSGNTIYF.

The chain couples TRBV12-2 to TRBJ1-5; the DNA was not used to check the table's D call, TRBD1. TRBV12-2 is recorded as a pseudogene. CDR3 length: 17 residues. Written as DNA, the CDR3 is TGTGCAAGTCGCTTAGTGATAAACACCCATAGCAATCAGCCCCAGCATTTT. Translation: CASRLVINTHSNQPQHF.

The V and J genes are TRBV7-3 and TRBJ2-3; 7 bases line up with TRBD2. The CDR3 sequence is 16 residues long. V dropped 2 bases and J dropped 4; count of bases not matched to a gene: 9. Germline V lookup: CDR1 SGHTA, CDR2 FQGTGA. The CDR3 reads CASSLGVAGSSDTQYF. CDR3 DNA: TGTGCCAGCAGCTTAGGAGTAGCGGGTAGTTCAGATACGCAGTATTTT.

The chain joins TRBV23-1 to TRBJ1-3; D is unresolved. TRBV23-1 belongs to the ORF category, with a function that is uncertain. The CDR3 spans 18 residues. Between the trimmed V and J ends, which lost 2 bases and 2 bases, there was a span of 19 bases. The CDR3 protein is CASSQTRPRPPAGNTIYF. The CDR3 nucleotides are TGCGCCAGCAGTCAAACCCGACCGAGGCCTCCCGCTGGAAACACCATATATTTT.

The chain employs TRBV19 and TRBJ1-4, with TRBD1 matching 8 bases. This CDR3 region has 15 residues. Germline V CDR1 and CDR2: LNHDA, SQIVND (reference sequence). V trimming: 5 bases; J trimming: 7 bases; junction bases outside the gene matches: 9. This chain's CDR3 is CASSSQGASGEKLFF. Here the CDR3 DNA reads TGTGCCAGTAGTTCTCAGGGGGCGTCGGGTGAAAAACTGTTTTTT.

V is TRBV30 and J is TRBJ2-1; D perhaps matches TRBD2 (6 bases). There are 15 residues in the CDR3. Per the germline V gene, CDR1 is GTSNPN and CDR2 is SVGIG (reference sequence). V lost 3 bases and J lost 3, with 15 bases in between. The DNA of the CDR3 is TGTGCCTGGAGCGCCGGAGGGACGGTCTACAATGAGCAGTTCTTC. Translating gives CAWSAGGTVYNEQFF.

This chain uses TRBV3-1 (or the pseudogene TRBV3-2) with TRBJ1-1; a possible D gene is TRBD1 (5 bases). V was trimmed by 1 base and J by 5 bases, leaving 8 bases between them. The CDR3 loop spans 13 amino acids. Germline lookup yields CDR1 LGHDT and CDR2 YNNKEL (reference sequence). This CDR3 reads CASSQVGGTEAFF. The CDR3 DNA reads as TGTGCCAGCAGCCAAGTTGGGGGGACTGAAGCTTTCTTT.

This chain uses TRBV7-2 with TRBJ2-7, with D perhaps matching TRBD2 (5 bases). The CDR3 has 13 residues. The germline gives CDR1 SGHTA, CDR2 FQGNSA. Trimming shortened V by 3 bases and J by 2 bases, and 8 bases separated the two germline ends. The CDR3 is CASSFSGAYEQYF. Written as DNA, the CDR3 is TGTGCCAGCAGCTTCTCCGGGGCCTACGAGCAGTACTTC.

This chain connects TRBV19 to TRBJ2-6, with 7 bases identical to TRBD1. Trimming cost V 7 bases and J 2 bases; bases outside gene matches: 2. This CDR3 spans 14 amino acids. Germline V gene sequence: CDR1 LNHDA, CDR2 SQIVND (reference sequence). CDR3 bases: TGTGCCAGTATGCAGGGGGCTGGGGCCAACGTCCTGACTTTC. Protein sequence: CASMQGAGANVLTF.

V and J are TRBV18 and TRBJ2-2, with TRBD1 matching 11 bases. Germline V gives CDR1 KGHSH, CDR2 LQKENI. The CDR3 is 17 residues long. V shed 1 base, J shed 3 bases, and the junction held 4 bases outside the gene matches. Here the CDR3 reads CASSPRGTGGYTGELFF. In DNA form, the CDR3 reads TGTGCCAGCTCACCACGAGGGACAGGGGGATACACCGGGGAGCTGTTTTTT.

The V and J genes are TRBV28 and TRBJ1-3, with unresolved D. Germline V gene data show CDR1 as MDHEN and CDR2 as SYDVKM. The CDR3 totals 14 residues. Trimming left V 6 bases short and J 2 bases short, with 11 bases between. In nucleotides, the CDR3 is TGTGCCAGCAGGTCCCCAGCGACTGGAAACACCATATATTTT. Amino acid sequence: CASRSPATGNTIYF.

J is TRBJ2-6 and V is TRBV18, with 9 bases lining up with TRBD1. Trimming at V came to 8 bases and at J to 2 bases, leaving 10 bases not matched to a gene. The germline gives CDR1 KGHSH, CDR2 LQKENI. The CDR3 consists of 17 residues. This chain's CDR3 is CASRQGQGTAGANVLTF. CDR3 bases: TGTGCCAGCCGACAGGGACAGGGTACTGCTGGGGCCAACGTCCTGACTTTC.

The J gene is TRBJ1-2, the V gene TRBV24-1; D is unclear. Trimming cost V 9 bases and J 4 bases, with 14 bases left between them. CDR1 and CDR2 from the germline V gene are KGHDR and SFDVKD. This CDR3 has 13 amino acids. The CDR3: CATDRLFSYGYTF. CDR3 nucleotides: TGTGCCACCGATCGACTTTTTTCCTATGGCTACACCTTC.